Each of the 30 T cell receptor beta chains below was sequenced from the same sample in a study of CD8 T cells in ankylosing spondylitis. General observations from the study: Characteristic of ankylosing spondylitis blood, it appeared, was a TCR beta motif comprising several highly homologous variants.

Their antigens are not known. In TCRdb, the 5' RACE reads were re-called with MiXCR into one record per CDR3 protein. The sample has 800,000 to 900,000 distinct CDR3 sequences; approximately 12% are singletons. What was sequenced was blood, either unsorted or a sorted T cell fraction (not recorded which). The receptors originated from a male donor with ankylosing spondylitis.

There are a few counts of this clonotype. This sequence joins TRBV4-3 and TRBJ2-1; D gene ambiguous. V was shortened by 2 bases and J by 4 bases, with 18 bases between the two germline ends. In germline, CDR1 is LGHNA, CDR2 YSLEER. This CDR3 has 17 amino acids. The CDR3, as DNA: TGCGCCAGCAGCCAAAAGGGCTATCGTCGCGGTTACAATGAGCAGTTCTTC. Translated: CASSQKGYRRGYNEQFF.

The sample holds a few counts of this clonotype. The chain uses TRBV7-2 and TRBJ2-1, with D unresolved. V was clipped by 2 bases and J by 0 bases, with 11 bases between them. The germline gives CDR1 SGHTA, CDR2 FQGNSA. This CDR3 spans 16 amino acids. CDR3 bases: TGTGCCAGCAGCTTATTTAGACCGAGCTCCTACAATGAGCAGTTCTTC. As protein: CASSLFRPSSYNEQFF.

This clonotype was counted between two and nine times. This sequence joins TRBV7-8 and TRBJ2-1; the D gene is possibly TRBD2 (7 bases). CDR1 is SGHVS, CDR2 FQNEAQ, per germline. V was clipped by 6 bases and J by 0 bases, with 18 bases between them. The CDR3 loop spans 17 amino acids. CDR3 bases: TGTGCCAGCAGGTCCCGGGGGAGGGGGGTCTCCTACAATGAGCAGTTCTTC. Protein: CASRSRGRGVSYNEQFF.

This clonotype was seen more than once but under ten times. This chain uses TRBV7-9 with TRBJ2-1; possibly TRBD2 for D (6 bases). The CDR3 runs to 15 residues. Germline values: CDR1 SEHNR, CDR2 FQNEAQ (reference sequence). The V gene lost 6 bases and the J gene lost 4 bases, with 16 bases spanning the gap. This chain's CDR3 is CASSPPGVLYNEQFF. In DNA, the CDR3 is TGTGCCAGCAGTCCCCCGGGGGTCCTATACAATGAGCAGTTCTTC.

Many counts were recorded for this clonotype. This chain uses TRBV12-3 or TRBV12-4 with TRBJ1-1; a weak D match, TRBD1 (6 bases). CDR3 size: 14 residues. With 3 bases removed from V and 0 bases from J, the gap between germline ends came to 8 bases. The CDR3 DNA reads TGTGCCAGCAGTTTCTCAGGGGTGAACACTGAAGCTTTCTTT. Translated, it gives CASSFSGVNTEAFF.

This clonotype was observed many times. The CDR3 region has the DNA TGCAGCGGCGGGGACAGCACAGATACGCAGTATTTT. Translating gives CSGGDSTDTQYF. The chain employs TRBV29-1 and TRBJ2-3; TRBD2 is a possible D gene (6 bases). CDR1 is SQVTM, CDR2 ANQGSEA, per germline. V gave up 7 bases and J gave up 0 bases, with 8 bases separating them. The CDR3 is 12 amino acids.

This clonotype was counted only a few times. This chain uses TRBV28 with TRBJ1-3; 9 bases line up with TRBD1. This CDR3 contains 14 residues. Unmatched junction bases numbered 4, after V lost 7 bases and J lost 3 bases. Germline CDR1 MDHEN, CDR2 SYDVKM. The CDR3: CASNRDRDGNTIYF. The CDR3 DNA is TGTGCCAGCAACCGGGACAGGGATGGAAACACCATATATTTT. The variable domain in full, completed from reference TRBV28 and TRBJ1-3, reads DVKVTQSSRYLVKRTGEKVFLECVQDMDHENMFWYRQDPGLGLRLIYFSYDVKMKEKGDIPEGYSVSREKKERFSLILESASTNQTSMYLCASNRDRDGNTIYFGEGSWLTVV.

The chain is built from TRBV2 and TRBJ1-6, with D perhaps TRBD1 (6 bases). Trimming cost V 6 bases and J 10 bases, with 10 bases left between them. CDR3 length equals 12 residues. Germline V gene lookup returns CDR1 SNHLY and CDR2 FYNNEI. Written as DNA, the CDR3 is TGTGCCAGCAGGACTACAGGGTCACCCCTCCACTTT. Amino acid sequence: CASRTTGSPLHF.

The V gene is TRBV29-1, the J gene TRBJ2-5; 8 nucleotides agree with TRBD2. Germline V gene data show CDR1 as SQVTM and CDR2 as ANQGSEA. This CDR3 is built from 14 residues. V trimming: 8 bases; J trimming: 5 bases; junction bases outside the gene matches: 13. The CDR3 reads CSLSNGGAGETQYF. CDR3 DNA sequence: TGCAGCCTCTCCAACGGGGGGGCCGGGGAGACCCAGTACTTC.

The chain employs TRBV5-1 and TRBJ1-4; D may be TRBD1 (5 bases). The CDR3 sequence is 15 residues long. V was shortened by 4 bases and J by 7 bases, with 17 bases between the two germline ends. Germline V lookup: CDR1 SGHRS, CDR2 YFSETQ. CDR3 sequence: CASSLGLPGAEKLFF. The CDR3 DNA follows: TGCGCCAGCAGCCTGGGACTCCCTGGGGCTGAAAAACTGTTTTTT. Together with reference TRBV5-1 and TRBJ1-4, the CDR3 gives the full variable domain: KAGVTQTPRYLIKTRGQQVTLSCSPISGHRSVSWYQQTPGQGLQFLFEYFSETQRNKGNFPGRFSGRQFSNSRSEMNVSTLELGDSALYLCASSLGLPGAEKLFFGSGTQLSVL.

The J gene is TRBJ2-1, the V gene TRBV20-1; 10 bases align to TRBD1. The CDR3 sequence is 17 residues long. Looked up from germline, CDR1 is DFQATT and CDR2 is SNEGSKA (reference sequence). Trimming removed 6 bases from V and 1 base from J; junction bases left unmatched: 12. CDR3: CSATDPGQGVSYNEQFF. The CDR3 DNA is TGCAGTGCAACTGACCCTGGACAGGGGGTTTCCTACAATGAGCAGTTCTTC.

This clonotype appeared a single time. CDR3 nucleotides: TGTGCCAGCAGCTTAGAGGACAGTCGTAATTCACCCCTCCACTTT. Translated, it gives CASSLEDSRNSPLHF. The genes are TRBV7-9 and TRBJ1-6; D perhaps matches TRBD1 (6 bases). The CDR3 spans 15 residues. The V end was cut by 1 base, the J end by 6 bases, with 10 bases between. Germline V gene sequence: CDR1 SEHNR, CDR2 FQNEAQ (reference sequence).

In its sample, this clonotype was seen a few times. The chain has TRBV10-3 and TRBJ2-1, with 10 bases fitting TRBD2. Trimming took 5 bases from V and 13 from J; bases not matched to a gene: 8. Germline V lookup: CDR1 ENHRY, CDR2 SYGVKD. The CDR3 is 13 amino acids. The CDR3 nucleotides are TGTGCCATCAGTTCATCTAGCGGGGGTCTCCAGTTCTTC. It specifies CAISSSSGGLQFF.

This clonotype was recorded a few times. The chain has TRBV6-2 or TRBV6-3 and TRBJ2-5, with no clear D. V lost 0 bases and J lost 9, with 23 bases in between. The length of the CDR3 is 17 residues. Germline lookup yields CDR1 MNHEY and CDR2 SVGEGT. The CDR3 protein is CASSYSSAVPSSSPQYF. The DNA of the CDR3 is TGTGCCAGCAGTTACTCTTCTGCGGTCCCTTCCTCCTCGCCCCAGTACTTC.

DNA for the CDR3: TGTGCCAGCAGCTTAAGATTTCGGGCAGGGGACACCGGGGAGCTGTTTTTT. This gives the protein CASSLRFRAGDTGELFF. The chain combines TRBV7-9 with TRBJ2-2; D possibly corresponds to TRBD1 (6 bases). Germline V CDR1 and CDR2: SEHNR, FQNEAQ (reference sequence). This CDR3 has 17 amino acids. The V gene lost 2 bases and the J gene lost 3 bases, with 16 bases spanning the gap.

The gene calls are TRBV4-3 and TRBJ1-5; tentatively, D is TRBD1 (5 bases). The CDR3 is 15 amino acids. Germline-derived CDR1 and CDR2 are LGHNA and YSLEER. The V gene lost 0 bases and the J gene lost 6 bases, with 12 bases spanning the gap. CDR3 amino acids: CASSQEVAGSQPQHF. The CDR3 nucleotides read TGCGCCAGCAGCCAAGAAGTGGCAGGGAGTCAGCCCCAGCATTTT.

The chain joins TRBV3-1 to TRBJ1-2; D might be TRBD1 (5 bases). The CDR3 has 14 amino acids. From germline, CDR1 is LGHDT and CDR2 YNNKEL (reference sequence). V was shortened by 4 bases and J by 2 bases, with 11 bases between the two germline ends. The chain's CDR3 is CASSPRGWNYGYTF. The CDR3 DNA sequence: TGTGCCAGCAGCCCCCGGGGGTGGAACTATGGCTACACCTTC.

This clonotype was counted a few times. CDR3 amino acids: CSTLLAGGADTQYF. The CDR3 DNA reads as TGCAGTACACTACTGGCGGGGGGGGCAGATACGCAGTATTTT. V is TRBV20-1 and J is TRBJ2-3; 9 positions agree with TRBD2. Germline V lookup: CDR1 DFQATT, CDR2 SNEGSKA (reference sequence). The CDR3 loop spans 14 amino acids. Trimming took 8 bases from V and 4 from J; bases not matched to a gene: 10.

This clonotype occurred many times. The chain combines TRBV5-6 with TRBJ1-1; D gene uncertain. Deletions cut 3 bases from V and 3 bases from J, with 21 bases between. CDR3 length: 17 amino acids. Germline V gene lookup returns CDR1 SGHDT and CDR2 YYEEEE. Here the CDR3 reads CASSSLGRPDKDTEAFF. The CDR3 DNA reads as TGTGCCAGCAGCTCCTTAGGGAGACCTGACAAAGACACTGAAGCTTTCTTT.

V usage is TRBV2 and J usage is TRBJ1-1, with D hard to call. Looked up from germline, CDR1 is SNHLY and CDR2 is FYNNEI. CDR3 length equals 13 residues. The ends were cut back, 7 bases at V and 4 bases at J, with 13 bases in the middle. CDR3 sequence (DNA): TGTGCCAGCATCCAGAACCGGGGCACTGAAGCTTTCTTT. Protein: CASIQNRGTEAFF.

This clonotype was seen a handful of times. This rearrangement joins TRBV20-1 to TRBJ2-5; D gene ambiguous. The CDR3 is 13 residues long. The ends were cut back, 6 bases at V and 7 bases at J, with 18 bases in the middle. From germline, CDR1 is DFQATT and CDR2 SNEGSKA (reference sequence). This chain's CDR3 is CSAKDLNWGTQYF. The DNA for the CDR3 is TGCAGTGCCAAGGACCTAAACTGGGGGACCCAGTACTTC.

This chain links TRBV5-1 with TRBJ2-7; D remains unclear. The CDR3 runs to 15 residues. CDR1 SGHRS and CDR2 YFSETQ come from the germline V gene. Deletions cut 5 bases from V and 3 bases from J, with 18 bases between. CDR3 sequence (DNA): TGCGCCAGCAGTCCCGTTCAGCGCGTGGACTACGAGCAGTACTTC. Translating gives CASSPVQRVDYEQYF.

The CDR3 DNA is TGTGCCACCAGTGATCGCGGACAGGGGAGGTCGAGCTATGGCTACACCTTC. This codes for CATSDRGQGRSSYGYTF. The genes are TRBV24-1 and TRBJ1-2, with TRBD1 matching over 9 bases. The CDR3 totals 17 residues. Trimming at V came to 3 bases and at J to 4 bases, leaving 11 bases not matched to a gene. Looked up from germline, CDR1 is KGHDR and CDR2 is SFDVKD.

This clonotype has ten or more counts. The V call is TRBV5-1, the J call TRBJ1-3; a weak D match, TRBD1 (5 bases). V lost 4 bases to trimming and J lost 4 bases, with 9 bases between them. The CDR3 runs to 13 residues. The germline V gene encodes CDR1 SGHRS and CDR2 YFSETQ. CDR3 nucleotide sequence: TGCGCCAGCAGCCCGGGACTCGGAAACACCATATATTTT. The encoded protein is CASSPGLGNTIYF. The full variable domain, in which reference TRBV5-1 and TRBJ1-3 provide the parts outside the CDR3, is KAGVTQTPRYLIKTRGQQVTLSCSPISGHRSVSWYQQTPGQGLQFLFEYFSETQRNKGNFPGRFSGRQFSNSRSEMNVSTLELGDSALYLCASSPGLGNTIYFGEGSWLTVV.

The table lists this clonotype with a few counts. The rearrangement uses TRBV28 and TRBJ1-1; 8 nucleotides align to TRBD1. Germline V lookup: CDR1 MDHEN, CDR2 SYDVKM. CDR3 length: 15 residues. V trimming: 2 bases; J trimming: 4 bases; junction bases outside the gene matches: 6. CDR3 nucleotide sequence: TGTGCCAGCAGTTTAGACAGGGGTTTTGCCACTGAAGCTTTCTTT. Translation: CASSLDRGFATEAFF.

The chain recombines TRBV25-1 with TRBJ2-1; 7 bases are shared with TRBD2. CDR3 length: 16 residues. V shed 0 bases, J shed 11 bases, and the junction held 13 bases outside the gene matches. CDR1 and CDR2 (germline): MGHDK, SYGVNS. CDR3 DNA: TGTGCCAGCAGTGAATATACCGGGAGCGGGATGTATCAGCAGTTCTTC. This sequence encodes CASSEYTGSGMYQQFF.

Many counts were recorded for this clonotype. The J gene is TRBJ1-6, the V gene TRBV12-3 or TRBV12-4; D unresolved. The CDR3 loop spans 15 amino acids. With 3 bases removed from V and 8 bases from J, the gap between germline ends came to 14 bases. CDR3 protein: CASSLADRRDSPLHF. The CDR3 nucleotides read TGTGCCAGCAGTTTGGCCGACCGGAGGGATTCACCCCTCCACTTT.

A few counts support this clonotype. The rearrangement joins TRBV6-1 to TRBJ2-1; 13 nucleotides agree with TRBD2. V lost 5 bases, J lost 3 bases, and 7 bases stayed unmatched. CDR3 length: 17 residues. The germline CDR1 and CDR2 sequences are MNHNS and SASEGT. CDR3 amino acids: CASSRRGLAGYYNEQFF. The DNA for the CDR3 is TGTGCCAGCAGTCGAAGGGGACTAGCGGGGTACTACAATGAGCAGTTCTTC.

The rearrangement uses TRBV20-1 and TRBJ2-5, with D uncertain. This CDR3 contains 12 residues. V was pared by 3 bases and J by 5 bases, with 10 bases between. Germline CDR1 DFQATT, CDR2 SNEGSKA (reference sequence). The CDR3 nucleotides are TGCAGTGCTAGGCTTTTTCGGGAGACCCAGTACTTC. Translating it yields CSARLFRETQYF.

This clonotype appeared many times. CDR3 residues: CASSPGRKGNSPLHF. The DNA for the CDR3 is TGTGCCAGCAGCCCAGGCCGCAAGGGTAATTCACCCCTCCACTTT. The chain uses TRBV5-6 and TRBJ1-6; D unclear. Germline V gives CDR1 SGHDT, CDR2 YYEEEE. This CDR3 is built from 15 residues. The V end was cut by 4 bases, the J end by 6 bases, with 14 bases between.